Sequencing of this T cell receptor (beta chain) was carried out in a study of shared clonotypes between healthy human individuals. Assay: immunoSEQ multiplex PCR; the TCRdb copy retains only in-frame clones and omits some. Of about 650,000 clones listed, over 95% were seen once; the top ten hold about 0.11%. Naive CD8 cells, CD45RO-negative and positively selected for CCR7, excluded terminally differentiated effector memory CD45RA+ cells. CDR1 and CDR2 (germline): SNHLY, FYNNEI. V lost 0 bases and J 3 bases, leaving 11 bases between the germline ends. CDR3 size: 15 residues. J is TRBJ1-2 and V is TRBV2; D gene ambiguous. This receptor was identified in a woman under 40 in good health. What was sequenced was naive CD8+ T cells sorted from blood. CDR3 sequence reads: CASSEAPGDYYGYTF. CDR3 nucleotide sequence: TGTGCCAGCAGTGAAGCGCCAGGAGACTACTATGGCTACACCTTC.